The present T cell receptor (beta chain) was sequenced within a study of PD-L1 blockade in urothelial cancer. Across the study: Blood samples contained a median about 130,000 T cells.

Profiled with immunoSEQ multiplex PCR; TCRdb holds only in-frame clones, not every one. The table lists roughly 21,000 clones, 90% of them singletons. CDR1 is LNHDA and CDR2 is SQIVND in the germline V gene (reference sequence). The ends were cut back, 3 bases at V and 3 bases at J, with 9 bases in the middle. This CDR3 has 15 residues. This sequence joins TRBV19 and TRBJ2-6; TRBD2 might be the D (5 bases). The sequencing used PBMCs, collected around atezolizumab (anti-PD-L1) treatment. This TCR derives from a woman aged 55-69 years with urothelial cancer. CDR3 loop: CASSIAGIGANVLTF. CDR3 nucleotides: TGTGCCAGTAGTATCGCCGGGATTGGGGCCAACGTCCTGACTTTC.